The rows below give T cell receptor beta chains drawn from one sample of a study of T cell changes during pregnancy in multiple sclerosis. The table came from immunoSEQ multiplex PCR; TCRdb's copy has only in-frame clones and leaves some out. Counted here are around 36,000 clones, 92% occurring once; the ten biggest clones make up approximately 12%. The sample was CD8+ T cells from peripheral blood mononuclear cells, taken in the first trimester of pregnancy. The source is a female donor with multiple sclerosis, enrolled in a pregnancy study. The CDR3 runs from the conserved cysteine through the conserved F or W. The order of the fields is D gene, J gene, clone size, V gene, CDR3 protein, CDR3 DNA. A D gene is named only where the DNA matches it firmly. Where a row states a size, it is once, few, many or the class of an expanded clone; other rows omit it.

TRBD2,TRBJ2-1,few,TRBV4-1,CASSQGGNDEQFF,TGCGCCAGCAGCCAGGGGGGGAATGATGAGCAGTTCTTC
TRBD2,TRBJ2-3,NA,TRBV6-5,CASKERGGTDTQYF,TGTGCCAGTAAGGAGCGGGGGGGTACAGATACGCAGTATTTT
TRBD1,TRBJ2-7,NA,TRBV9,CASSGTGTGPDEQYF,TGTGCCAGCAGCGGAACCGGGACAGGGCCAGACGAGCAGTACTTC
NA,TRBJ1-5,once,TRBV30,CAWSTLTGSNQPQHF,TGTGCCTGGAGTACCCTCACAGGGAGCAATCAGCCCCAGCATTTT
TRBD1,TRBJ1-1,NA,TRBV6-6,CASSYLAGGTPEAFF,TGTGCCAGCAGTTACCTAGCAGGGGGTACCCCTGAAGCTTTCTTT
NA,TRBJ2-7,NA,TRBV10-2,CASTLDHEQYF,TGCGCCAGCACCCTAGATCACGAGCAGTACTTC
NA,TRBJ2-7,NA,TRBV5-1,CASSPPDSYEQYF,TGCGCCAGCAGCCCCCCCGACAGCTACGAGCAGTACTTC
NA,TRBJ2-2,few,TRBV9,CASSGLNGELFF,TGTGCCAGCAGCGGACTAAACGGGGAGCTGTTTTTT
TRBD1,TRBJ2-7,NA,TRBV27,CASGTGSDEQYF,TGTGCCAGCGGGACAGGGTCCGACGAGCAGTACTTC
TRBD2,TRBJ2-3,NA,TRBV4-1,CASSPYSGTSGDTQYF,TGCGCCAGCAGCCCCTATTCCGGGACTAGCGGGGATACGCAGTATTTT
TRBD2,TRBJ2-1,NA,TRBV7-8,CASSPRPSGGAHNEQFF,TGTGCCAGCAGCCCTAGACCTAGCGGGGGAGCTCACAATGAGCAGTTCTTC
NA,TRBJ1-1,NA,TRBV6-1,CASSPDEAFF,TGTGCCAGCTCGCCAGATGAAGCTTTCTTT
NA,TRBJ2-7,NA,TRBV11-2,CASSSLAHQSYEQYF,TGTGCCAGCAGCTCCCTGGCTCACCAGTCCTACGAGCAGTACTTC
NA,TRBJ1-4,NA,TRBV18,CASSNSADSFNEKLFF,TGTGCCAGCTCCAACTCCGCGGACAGCTTTAATGAAAAACTGTTTTTT
TRBD1,TRBJ1-1,NA,TRBV19,CASSIDRGSEAFF,TGTGCCAGTAGTATCGACAGGGGCAGCGAAGCTTTCTTT
TRBD1,TRBJ1-6,NA,TRBV5-1,CASSLVGGTDSPLHF,TGCGCCAGCAGCTTGGTAGGGGGCACGGATTCACCCCTCCACTTT
TRBD2,TRBJ2-1,NA,TRBV6-1,CASKTSGGYNEQFF,TGTGCCAGCAAAACTAGCGGGGGCTACAATGAGCAGTTCTTC
NA,TRBJ1-2,NA,TRBV7-9,CASSLGVAGDSPYGYTF,TGTGCCAGCAGCTTAGGGGTTGCGGGGGACTCACCCTATGGCTACACCTTC
TRBD1,TRBJ2-7,NA,TRBV5-1,CASSFTDRGLDEQYF,TGCGCCAGCAGCTTCACCGACAGGGGGCTGGACGAGCAGTACTTC
TRBD2,TRBJ2-5,many,TRBV6-1,CASSELAGGVETQYF,TGTGCCAGCAGTGAACTAGCGGGGGGAGTAGAGACCCAGTACTTC
NA,TRBJ2-7,NA,TRBV2,CASSGLNEQYF,TGTGCCAGCAGTGGACTTAACGAGCAGTACTTC
TRBD2,TRBJ2-7,NA,TRBV7-9,CASSLGGDYSYEQYF,TGTGCCAGCAGCTTAGGGGGGGACTACTCCTACGAGCAGTACTTC
TRBD2,TRBJ2-3,NA,TRBV27,CASSTSGGALDTQYF,TGTGCCAGCAGTACTAGCGGGGGGGCCTTAGATACGCAGTATTTT
TRBD1,TRBJ2-2,NA,TRBV7-6,CASSPGGASTGELFF,TGTGCCAGCAGCCCAGGGGGCGCATCTACCGGGGAGCTGTTTTTT
TRBD1,TRBJ1-3,NA,TRBV7-9,CASSPRTGPFSGNTIYF,TGTGCCAGCAGCCCGCGGACAGGGCCCTTCTCTGGAAACACCATATATTTT
NA,TRBJ1-4,once,TRBV19,CASSIVSQTTTNEKLFF,TGTGCCAGTAGTATCGTTTCACAGACCACAACTAATGAAAAACTGTTTTTT